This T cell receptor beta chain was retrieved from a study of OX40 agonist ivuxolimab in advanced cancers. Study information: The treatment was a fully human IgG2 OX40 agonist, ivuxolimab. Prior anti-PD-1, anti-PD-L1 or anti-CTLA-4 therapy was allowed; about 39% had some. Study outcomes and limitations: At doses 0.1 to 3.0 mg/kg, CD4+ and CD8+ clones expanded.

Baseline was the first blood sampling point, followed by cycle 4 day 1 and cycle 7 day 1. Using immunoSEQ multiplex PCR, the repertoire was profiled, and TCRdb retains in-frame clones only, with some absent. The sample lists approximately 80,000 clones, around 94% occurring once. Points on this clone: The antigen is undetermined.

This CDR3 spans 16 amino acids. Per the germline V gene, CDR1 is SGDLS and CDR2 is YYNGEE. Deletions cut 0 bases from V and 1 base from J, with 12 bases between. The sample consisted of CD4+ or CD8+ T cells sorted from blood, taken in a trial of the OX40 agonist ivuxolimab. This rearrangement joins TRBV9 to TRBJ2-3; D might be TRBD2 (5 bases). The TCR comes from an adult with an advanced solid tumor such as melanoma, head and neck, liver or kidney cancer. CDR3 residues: CASSVEVGAGTDTQYF. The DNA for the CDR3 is TGTGCCAGCAGCGTAGAGGTGGGAGCGGGCACAGATACGCAGTATTTT. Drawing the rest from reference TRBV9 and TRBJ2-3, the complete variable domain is DSGVTQTPKHLITATGQRVTLRCSPRSGDLSVYWYQQSLDQGLQFLIQYYNGEERAKGNILERFSAQQFPDLHSELNLSSLELGDSALYFCASSVEVGAGTDTQYFGPGTRLTVL.